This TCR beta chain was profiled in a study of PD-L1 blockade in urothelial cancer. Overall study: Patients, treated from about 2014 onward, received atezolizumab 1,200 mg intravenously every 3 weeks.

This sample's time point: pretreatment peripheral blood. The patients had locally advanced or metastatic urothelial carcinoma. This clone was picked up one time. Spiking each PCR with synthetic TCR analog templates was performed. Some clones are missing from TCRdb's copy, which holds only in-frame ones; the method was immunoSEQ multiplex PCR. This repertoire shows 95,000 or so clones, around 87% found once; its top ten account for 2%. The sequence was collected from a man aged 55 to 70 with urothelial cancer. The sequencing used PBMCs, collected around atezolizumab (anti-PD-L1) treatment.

The DNA of the CDR3 is TGCGCCAGCAGCATCCGGCAGGGGGATCTCTACGAGCAGTACTTC. Its protein is CASSIRQGDLYEQYF. The chain couples TRBV5-1 to TRBJ2-7; 7 bases agree with TRBD1. J was trimmed by 3 bases and V by 4 bases; bases with no gene match: 10. The CDR3 totals 15 residues. Germline V gives CDR1 SGHRS, CDR2 YFSETQ.